These 24 T cell receptor beta chains came from one sample sequenced in a study of T cell changes during pregnancy in multiple sclerosis. TCRdb keeps only in-frame clones here, not all; method: immunoSEQ multiplex PCR. The sample contains 90,000 to 120,000 clones, just under 95% of which appear only once. The source was peripheral blood, collected in the third trimester of pregnancy. These receptors were collected from a female donor in good health, enrolled as a control in a pregnancy study.

This sequence joins TRBV21-1 and TRBJ2-7; the table assigns TRBD1, which was not confirmed against the DNA. TRBV21-1 is labeled a pseudogene. The CDR3 runs to 15 residues. CDR3 in DNA: TGTGCCAGCAGCACAGCACGACAGGGCTCCTACGAGCAGTACTTC. Its protein product is CASSTARQGSYEQYF.

This clone was picked up one time. V gene TRBV5-6 combines with J gene TRBJ2-3; TRBD2 might be the D (7 bases). Germline lookup yields CDR1 SGHDT and CDR2 YYEEEE. Between the trimmed V and J ends, which lost 0 bases and 6 bases, there was a span of 11 bases. The CDR3 has 14 amino acids. CDR3: CASSLEGGWDTQYF. CDR3 bases: TGTGCCAGCAGCTTGGAGGGGGGGTGGGATACGCAGTATTTT.

The chain links TRBV6-1 to TRBJ2-7; maybe TRBD1 (5 bases). The CDR3 has 13 residues. The V end lost 7 bases, the J end lost 3 bases, and 13 bases lay between the germline ends. Germline assignment: CDR1 MNHNS and CDR2 SASEGT. CDR3 amino acids: CASIARGSYEQYF. In nucleotides, the CDR3 is TGTGCCAGCATAGCTAGGGGTAGCTACGAGCAGTACTTC.

The gene calls are TRBV11-2 and TRBJ1-2; possible D gene TRBD1, 5 bases. V lost 0 bases to trimming and J lost 2 bases, with 10 bases between them. CDR3 size: 15 residues. The germline CDR1 and CDR2 sequences are SGHAT and FQNNGV. CDR3: CASSLDSHRNYGYTF. In DNA, the CDR3 is TGTGCCAGCAGCTTAGACAGTCACAGGAACTATGGCTACACCTTC.

The genes are TRBV29-1 and TRBJ1-1, with D uncertain. The CDR3 has 13 residues. V was clipped by 5 bases and J by 1 base, with 11 bases between them. Germline V gives CDR1 SQVTM, CDR2 ANQGSEA. As DNA, the CDR3 is TGCAGCGTTCAGCAGACTGAGAACACTGAAGCTTTCTTT. Its translation: CSVQQTENTEAFF.

This clone was seen only once. The rearrangement uses TRBV7-8 and TRBJ2-1; TRBD2 matches at 13 bases. With V trimmed by 4 bases and J by 7 bases, 7 bases remained unmatched. CDR1 and CDR2 (germline): SGHVS, FQNEAQ. CDR3 length: 16 residues. The CDR3 nucleotides read TGTGCCAGCAGCTCCTCGACTAGCGGGGGGCCGAATGAGCAGTTCTTC. This codes for CASSSSTSGGPNEQFF.

The chain uses TRBV4-3 and TRBJ1-6; a weak D match, TRBD1 (6 bases). The V gene's germline CDR1 is LGHNA and CDR2 YSLEER. CDR3 length: 16 amino acids. V was pared by 0 bases and J by 6 bases, with 12 bases between. CDR3 in amino acids: CASSQDSRGSNSPLHF. Here the CDR3 DNA reads TGCGCCAGCAGCCAAGATTCCAGGGGAAGTAATTCACCCCTCCACTTT.

As DNA, the CDR3 is TGTGCCTGGAGTACAGGTTGGGATCAGCCCCAGCATTTT. Encoded protein: CAWSTGWDQPQHF. The J gene is TRBJ1-5, the V gene TRBV30; D is possibly TRBD1 (5 bases). The CDR3 totals 13 residues. Germline V gene data show CDR1 as GTSNPN and CDR2 as SVGIG (reference sequence). With 2 bases removed from V and 5 bases from J, the gap between germline ends came to 10 bases.

V usage is TRBV7-8 and J usage is TRBJ2-7, with 9 bases identical to TRBD2. Germline loops: CDR1 SGHVS, CDR2 FQNEAQ. The CDR3 sequence is 13 residues long. V lost 9 bases, J lost 2 bases, and 5 bases stayed unmatched. CDR3 sequence: CASSRLAAYEQYF. In nucleotides, the CDR3 is TGTGCCAGTTCCCGACTAGCGGCCTACGAGCAGTACTTC.

The chain carries TRBV6-1 and TRBJ1-1, with D possibly matching TRBD1 (5 bases). The CDR3 is 18 amino acids. Between the trimmed V and J ends, which lost 4 bases and 1 base, there was a span of 22 bases. CDR1 and CDR2 (germline): MNHNS, SASEGT. The CDR3 spells CASSAMLGPREGNTEAFF. The CDR3 coding sequence is TGTGCCAGCAGTGCTATGCTCGGTCCCAGGGAGGGGAACACTGAAGCTTTCTTT.

The chain is built from TRBV4-1 and TRBJ1-5, with unresolved D. This CDR3 contains 16 residues. From germline, CDR1 is MGHRA and CDR2 YSYEKL. The V end was cut by 1 base, the J end by 0 bases, with 10 bases between. The CDR3, as DNA: TGCGCCAGCAGCCAAGGTGTAGATCTTAGCAATCAGCCCCAGCATTTT. Encoded protein: CASSQGVDLSNQPQHF.

Details on this clone: Within the sample, other DNA sequences also encode this same CDR3. The chain carries TRBV6-5 and TRBJ1-1; 7 bases are shared with TRBD1. The germline CDR1 and CDR2 sequences are MNHEY and SVGAGI. The CDR3 is 15 amino acids. The trim removed 5 bases at V and 4 bases at J, leaving 10 bases unmatched. The CDR3 spells CASSKSRQGGTEAFF. The CDR3 DNA reads as TGTGCCAGCAGTAAAAGCCGACAGGGTGGCACTGAAGCTTTCTTT.

This clone was found a few times. The chain uses TRBV11-2 and TRBJ1-1; D is ambiguous. The CDR3 length is 13 residues. The germline V and J ends were trimmed by 4 bases and 3 bases, with 9 bases remaining between them. Germline CDR1 SGHAT, CDR2 FQNNGV. CDR3 in amino acids: CASSSEIDTEAFF. The CDR3 DNA follows: TGTGCCAGCAGCTCCGAGATTGACACTGAAGCTTTCTTT.

This chain joins TRBV5-1 and TRBJ1-4; D is undetermined. The CDR3 totals 13 residues. Trimming removed 0 bases at V and 7 bases at J, with 7 bases between. Germline V lookup: CDR1 SGHRS, CDR2 YFSETQ. The CDR3 loop reads CASSLVAGEKLFF. The CDR3 DNA is TGCGCCAGCAGCTTGGTGGCGGGTGAAAAACTGTTTTTT. Using reference TRBV5-1 and TRBJ1-4 for the parts outside the CDR3, the full variable domain is KAGVTQTPRYLIKTRGQQVTLSCSPISGHRSVSWYQQTPGQGLQFLFEYFSETQRNKGNFPGRFSGRQFSNSRSEMNVSTLELGDSALYLCASSLVAGEKLFFGSGTQLSVL.

This clone showed up just once. The rearrangement joins TRBV7-9 to TRBJ1-5; D gene unclear. CDR3 size: 15 residues. Trimming left V 5 bases short and J 0 bases short, with 11 bases between. The germline V gene has CDR1 SEHNR and CDR2 FQNEAQ (reference sequence). The CDR3 loop is CASSAAGYSNQPQHF. The CDR3 DNA sequence: TGTGCCAGCAGCGCAGCGGGTTATAGCAATCAGCCCCAGCATTTT.

The rearrangement uses TRBV5-6 and TRBJ2-2, with 10 bases lining up with TRBD1. CDR1 is SGHDT and CDR2 is YYEEEE in the germline V gene. Unmatched junction bases numbered 4, after V lost 2 bases and J lost 3 bases. The CDR3 length is 16 residues. The CDR3 DNA follows: TGTGCCAGCAGCTTAGGGACAGGGGTCCACACCGGGGAGCTGTTTTTT. This codes for CASSLGTGVHTGELFF.

J is TRBJ2-1 and V is TRBV6-6; 7 nucleotides match TRBD2. The germline V gene encodes CDR1 MNHNY and CDR2 SVGAGI (reference sequence). This CDR3 spans 15 amino acids. The J segment lost 3 bases and the V segment lost 0 bases, leaving 2 bases of the junction unmatched. CDR3 sequence (DNA): TGTGCCAGCAGTTACTCCCGGGGGGACTACAATGAGCAGTTCTTC. This translates into CASSYSRGDYNEQFF.

The V call is TRBV4-3, the J call TRBJ2-2; 14 bases line up with TRBD2. Germline V gives CDR1 LGHNA, CDR2 YSLEER. Losses at the gene ends were 4 bases for V and 6 bases for J; bases not matched to a gene: 13. This CDR3 has 19 amino acids. CDR3 region: CASSPGLAGGPGYAGELFF. For the CDR3, the DNA is TGCGCCAGCAGCCCTGGACTAGCGGGGGGACCGGGTTACGCCGGGGAGCTGTTTTTT.

The CDR3 coding sequence is TGTGCCAGCAGCCACGGTCCTGCCGGCGCTCGGGGTTCACCCCTCCACTTT. The encoded protein is CASSHGPAGARGSPLHF. The chain has TRBV14 and TRBJ1-6; D ambiguous. V was cut by 3 bases and J by 9 bases, with 21 bases left in between. CDR1 is SGHDN and CDR2 is FVKESK in the germline V gene. CDR3 length equals 17 residues.

This clone appeared once. This CDR3 is CASTGTGRRYGYTF. The CDR3 coding sequence is TGTGCCTCCACCGGGACAGGGAGGAGGTATGGCTACACCTTC. V is TRBV30 and J is TRBJ1-2; the match to TRBD1 covers 9 bases. V dropped 7 bases and J dropped 5; count of bases not matched to a gene: 11. This CDR3 is 14 amino acids long. Germline CDR1 reads GTSNPN; CDR2 reads SVGIG (reference sequence).

The chain carries TRBV6-4 and TRBJ2-5; D is possibly TRBD1 (6 bases). CDR1 is MRHNA and CDR2 is SNTAGT in the germline V gene. This CDR3 has 14 residues. The ends were cut back, 7 bases at V and 4 bases at J, with 16 bases in the middle. The CDR3 region has the DNA TGTGCCAGCAAAGTTCGGGCAGGGGCAGAGACCCAGTACTTC. Protein: CASKVRAGAETQYF.

The J gene is TRBJ2-3, the V gene TRBV6-6, with TRBD1 matching over 7 bases. CDR1 and CDR2 from the germline V gene are MNHNY and SVGAGI (reference sequence). The J segment lost 3 bases and the V segment lost 4 bases, leaving 4 bases of the junction unmatched. The CDR3 length is 14 residues. In nucleotides, the CDR3 is TGTGCCAGCAGTTCATTACAGGGGACAGATACGCAGTATTTT. It is translated as CASSSLQGTDTQYF.

The V and J genes are TRBV7-2 and TRBJ2-7, with 11 bases that match TRBD1. The CDR3 spans 15 residues. The trim removed 6 bases at V and 3 bases at J, leaving 7 bases unmatched. The germline V gene encodes CDR1 SGHTA and CDR2 FQGNSA. The CDR3 sequence is CASSSRTGGYYEQYF. DNA for the CDR3: TGTGCCAGCAGTTCTAGGACAGGGGGCTACTACGAGCAGTACTTC.

The chain combines TRBV4-3 with TRBJ1-1, with a possible D match to TRBD1 (6 bases). Per germline, CDR1 LGHNA and CDR2 YSLEER. CDR3 size: 15 residues. V gave up 2 bases and J gave up 0 bases, with 10 bases separating them. CDR3 region: CASSQLTGMNTEAFF. CDR3 nucleotide sequence: TGCGCCAGCAGCCAATTGACAGGTATGAACACTGAAGCTTTCTTT.